What follows are 9 T cell receptor beta chains derived from one specimen sequenced in a study of T cells in women clearing cervical HPV infection (dated by TCRdb to 2017 to 2018). Receptor amplification or capture employed the immunoSEQ multiplex PCR assay. The table was pulled from immuneACCESS by TCRdb, which kept in-frame rearrangements only. Such tables lose some clones; where checked, under half of the loss comes from unresolved V genes, and the rest has no known cause. This sample's table has entries for under 30,000 clones. Over 8% of the sample goes to the ten largest clones. Input material: blood buffy coat. These receptors came from a woman aged 18 to 69 with a cervical HPV16 infection that either progressed to CIN3+ or cleared (not recorded which).

A word on this clone: Read coverage stops 3 residues before the CDR3 terminus; the germline J gene supplies the remainder. The gene calls are TRBV4-2 and TRBJ2-3, with 9 bases lining up with TRBD2. The CDR3 sequence is 16 residues long. The V gene's germline CDR1 is LGHNA and CDR2 YNFKEQ. The V and J ends lost 4 bases and 4 bases, in that order; junction bases with no gene match: 9. The CDR3 is CASSLRVAGDSDTQYF. The part of the CDR3 DNA that was read is TGTGCCAGCAGCCTTCGGGTAGCGGGAGACTCAGATACG.

Details on this clone: The CDR3 end is not reached by the read, which stops 3 residues before it; the germline J gene fills it in. The chain recombines TRBV7-6 with TRBJ2-7, with TRBD1 identical over 11 bases. This CDR3 contains 13 residues. V lost 8 bases, J lost 6 bases, and 6 bases stayed unmatched. Germline CDR1 SGHVS, CDR2 FNYEAQ. The covered CDR3 bases are TGTGCCAGCGGACAGGGGGCTTTGTTCGAG. Its protein is CASGQGALFE. The full CDR3 reads CASGQGALFEQYF.

On this clone itself: The missing CDR3 end, 3 residues past where the read stops, is filled in from the germline J gene. The chain links TRBV19 to TRBJ2-1, with TRBD1 matching 7 bases. This CDR3 region has 13 residues. J gave up 7 bases and V 1 base, and 1 base lay outside the gene matches. The germline gives CDR1 LNHDA, CDR2 SQIVND (reference sequence). The CDR3 DNA, read in part, is TGTGCCAGTAGTATAGGCAGGGGGAATGAG. Protein product: CASSIGRGNE. Given in full, the CDR3 is CASSIGRGNEQFF.

Notes on this clone: The read gets to within 3 residues of the CDR3 end, and the germline J gene fills in the rest. This chain joins TRBV18 and TRBJ2-7, with 9 bases that match TRBD1. The V gene's germline CDR1 is KGHSH and CDR2 LQKENI. Germline trimming cut 2 bases from V and 3 bases from J; bases unmatched to any gene: 8. The CDR3 length is 16 residues. The CDR3 sequence is CASSPAYGQGSYEQYF. The DNA read from the CDR3 is TGTGCCAGCTCACCAGCCTACGGACAGGGGAGCTACGAG. Complete variable domain (other parts from reference TRBV18 and TRBJ2-7): NAGVMQNPRHLVRRRGQEARLRCSPMKGHSHVYWYRQLPEEGLKFMVYLQKENIIDESGMPKERFSAEFPKEGPSILRIQQVVRGDSAAYFCASSPAYGQGSYEQYFGPGTRLTVT.

Details on this clone: The read finishes 3 residues shy of the CDR3 end, and the germline J gene is used to complete it. Other DNA sequences in the sample encode the same CDR3. The chain is built from TRBV18 and TRBJ2-3; a weak D match, TRBD1 (5 bases). Germline values: CDR1 KGHSH, CDR2 LQKENI. The CDR3 loop spans 13 amino acids. V was cut by 10 bases and J by 0 bases, with 11 bases left in between. The CDR3 here is CATEGVSTDTQYF. Incomplete CDR3 DNA: TGTGCCACTGAAGGGGTGAGCACAGATACG.

As concerns this clone: Coverage ceases 3 residues before the CDR3 finishes, and the germline J gene fills in the end. The gene calls are TRBV2 and TRBJ1-3; 8 nucleotides line up with TRBD1. Germline loops: CDR1 SNHLY, CDR2 FYNNEI. V was pared by 3 bases and J by 4 bases, with 11 bases of the junction left unmatched. CDR3 size: 17 residues. The CDR3 sequence: CASSDGQGFSRGNTIYF. The sequenced CDR3 bases are TGTGCCAGCAGTGACGGACAGGGCTTCTCTAGGGGAAACACC.

The DNA read from the CDR3 is TGTGCCAGCAGCTTAAGGGTCGGGCGGGGGTACACTGAA. This codes for CASSLRVGRGYTE. From start to end, the CDR3 is CASSLRVGRGYTEAFF. The chain is built from TRBV13 and TRBJ1-1; D may be TRBD1 (5 bases). The observed sequence ends 3 residues before the CDR3 terminus, with the missing tail filled in from the germline J gene. The CDR3 sequence is 16 residues long. V gave up 2 bases and J gave up 3 bases, with 16 bases separating them. The germline V gene encodes CDR1 PRHDT and CDR2 FYEKMQ (reference sequence).

On this clone itself: The CDR3 end is not reached by the read, which stops 3 residues before it; the germline J gene fills it in. The chain uses TRBV27 and TRBJ2-5, with TRBD2 identical over 10 bases. J lost 7 bases, V lost 6 bases, and 5 bases had no gene match. The CDR3 has 13 residues. CDR1 is MNHEY, CDR2 SMNVEV, per germline (reference sequence). The DNA read from the CDR3 is TGTGCCAGCAGAGCGGGGGGGCCGGGGACC. Translating it yields CASRAGGPGT. The CDR3 in full is CASRAGGPGTQYF.

A word on this clone: The CDR3 end lies 3 residues beyond the end of the read and is filled in from the germline J gene. V usage is TRBV20-1 and J usage is TRBJ1-1, with a tentative D call TRBD1 (6 bases). The CDR3 consists of 10 residues. Germline V gene data show CDR1 as DFQATT and CDR2 as SNEGSKA (reference sequence). Incomplete CDR3 DNA: TGCAGTGCTAGTAGGGGGGGA. Amino acids: CSASRGG. The entire CDR3 reads CSASRGGAFF.